This T cell receptor (delta chain) originates from a study of gamma-delta T cells after stem cell transplantation. The V end lost 2 bases, the J end lost 0 bases, and 22 bases lay between the germline ends. This CDR3 contains 19 residues. Germline CDR1 TSWWSYY, CDR2 QGS. TCRdb re-called the RT-PCR reads through CATT. The sample lists approximately 2,500 delta-chain clones; less than 30% were seen once. This clone was observed a handful of times. Sequences were obtained from gamma-delta T cells. The chain couples TRDV1 to TRDJ1; D might be TRDD3 (5 bases). This TCR was recovered from a human donor. It is not recorded whose cells these are; they may come from a transplant donor. Here the CDR3 DNA reads TGTGCTCTTGGGGAAGTCTCTTTCGGGACGCAGGGGAACACCGATAAACTCATCTTT. Encoded protein: CALGEVSFGTQGNTDKLIF.